These 14 T cell receptor beta chains came from one sample sequenced in a study of cytomegalovirus exposure and HLA in healthy donors. The PCR was carried out with 60 Vbeta primers and 13 Jbeta primers. Method: immunoSEQ multiplex PCR; TCRdb's copy keeps in-frame clones and lacks some. In the table there are approximately 140,000 clones, just under 65% of which are singletons. Sequencing was done on a sample of PBMCs. The receptors were gathered from a woman in her sixties or seventies in good health and CMV-seropositive.

The rearrangement joins TRBV25-1 to TRBJ2-5; a possible D gene is TRBD2 (6 bases). The J call may be faulty, since TRBJ2-7 better matches the DNA end. This CDR3 comprises 14 residues. Germline CDR1 is MGHDK and CDR2 is SYGVNS. The chain's CDR3 is CASSEAGGVYEQYF. CDR3 coding DNA: TGTGCCAGCAGTGAAGCGGGCGGGGTATACGAGCAGTACTTC.

The chain carries TRBV5-1 and TRBJ2-5, with TRBD2 matching 15 bases. The CDR3 covers 17 residues. The J segment lost 2 bases and the V segment lost 4 bases, leaving 6 bases of the junction unmatched. Looked up from germline, CDR1 is SGHRS and CDR2 is YFSETQ. CDR3: CASSEGLAGGRQETQYF. In nucleotides, the CDR3 is TGCGCCAGCAGCGAGGGACTAGCGGGAGGTCGGCAAGAGACCCAGTACTTC.

This chain uses TRBV15 with TRBJ2-1; possible D gene TRBD1, 6 bases. This CDR3 is 16 amino acids long. Germline loops: CDR1 LNHNV, CDR2 YYDKDF (reference sequence). Trimming stripped 3 bases from V and 6 bases from J, with 18 bases between. The CDR3 spells CATSSRGHLGGNEQFF. As DNA, the CDR3 is TGTGCCACCAGCAGTCGCGGACACCTAGGGGGCAATGAGCAGTTCTTC.

This chain joins TRBV6-5 and TRBJ1-5; possible D gene TRBD1, 5 bases. This CDR3 comprises 13 residues. Germline CDR1 MNHEY, CDR2 SVGAGI. Trimming cost V 6 bases and J 5 bases, with 11 bases left between them. CDR3 in DNA: TGTGCCAGCAGAGGCCTGACAGATCAGCCCCAGCATTTT. Translation: CASRGLTDQPQHF.

In this sample, this clone turned up a few times. The V and J genes are TRBV6-5 and TRBJ2-2; 7 bases are a match to TRBD1. The length of the CDR3 is 14 residues. From germline, CDR1 is MNHEY and CDR2 SVGAGI. The junction had 5 bases not matched to a gene; V was cut back by 6 bases and J by 4 bases. The chain's CDR3 is CASRSGQSTGELFF. CDR3 nucleotides: TGTGCCAGCAGGTCGGGACAGAGCACCGGGGAGCTGTTTTTT.

The genes are TRBV13 and TRBJ2-7; 7 nucleotides line up with TRBD2. This CDR3 is built from 15 residues. CDR1 is PRHDT, CDR2 FYEKMQ, per germline (reference sequence). V lost 5 bases and J lost 0; bases outside the gene matches: 7. CDR3: CASSILADYSYEQYF. The CDR3 nucleotides are TGTGCCAGCAGCATTCTAGCGGACTACTCCTACGAGCAGTACTTC.

The V and J genes are TRBV7-9 and TRBJ1-1; the D gene is possibly TRBD1 (6 bases). There are 13 residues in the CDR3. Looked up from germline, CDR1 is SEHNR and CDR2 is FQNEAQ (reference sequence). Trimming stripped 7 bases from V and 6 bases from J, with 15 bases between. CDR3 amino acids: CASTSQGFSEAFF. DNA for the CDR3: TGTGCCAGCACCTCTCAGGGGTTTTCTGAAGCTTTCTTT.

This clone is a singleton in its sample. The chain links TRBV18 to TRBJ1-2; the match to TRBD1 covers 9 bases. Losses at the gene ends were 2 bases for V and 3 bases for J; bases not matched to a gene: 7. This CDR3 has 16 residues. The germline gives CDR1 KGHSH, CDR2 LQKENI. CDR3 amino acids: CASSPGTGMGYYGYTF. In nucleotides, the CDR3 is TGTGCCAGCTCACCAGGGACAGGGATGGGCTACTATGGCTACACCTTC.

The J gene is TRBJ1-2, the V gene TRBV18, with D perhaps TRBD1 (6 bases). Per the germline V gene, CDR1 is KGHSH and CDR2 is LQKENI. This CDR3 has 13 amino acids. Trimming stripped 6 bases from V and 4 bases from J, with 12 bases between. The CDR3 DNA is TGTGCCAGCTCCTCCGGGACAACCTATGGCTACACCTTC. It specifies CASSSGTTYGYTF.

This clone was detected once. This rearrangement joins TRBV15 to TRBJ2-3; TRBD2 matches at 10 bases. CDR1 LNHNV and CDR2 YYDKDF come from the germline V gene (reference sequence). V was clipped by 0 bases and J by 5 bases; unmatched bases: 5. The CDR3 is 16 residues long. CDR3 nucleotide sequence: TGTGCCACCAGCAGAGATCAGGGACTAGCGCAAGATACGCAGTATTTT. Protein: CATSRDQGLAQDTQYF.

This sequence joins TRBV19 and TRBJ1-1; possible D gene TRBD1, 5 bases. Trimming left V 5 bases short and J 0 bases short, with 13 bases between. The CDR3 is made up of 15 amino acids. Germline-derived CDR1 and CDR2 are LNHDA and SQIVND (reference sequence). This CDR3 is CASSSNRNMNTEAFF. CDR3 nucleotide sequence: TGTGCCAGTAGTTCCAACAGGAACATGAACACTGAAGCTTTCTTT.

V and J are TRBV30 and TRBJ2-7; 10 bases agree with TRBD1. There are 15 residues in the CDR3. The junction had 5 bases not matched to a gene; V was cut back by 1 base and J by 2 bases. Germline CDR1 reads GTSNPN; CDR2 reads SVGIG (reference sequence). The CDR3 DNA reads as TGTGCCTGGAGTGCCCCCGGGACAGGGGCCTACGAGCAGTACTTC. It translates to CAWSAPGTGAYEQYF.

This chain joins TRBV2 and TRBJ2-7; 8 positions match TRBD1. There are 16 residues in the CDR3. V shed 4 bases, J shed 4 bases, and the junction held 12 bases outside the gene matches. Germline V gives CDR1 SNHLY, CDR2 FYNNEI. The CDR3 reads CASSAVGRQGSYEQYF. For the CDR3, the DNA is TGTGCCAGCAGTGCGGTCGGCCGACAGGGGAGTTACGAGCAGTACTTC. Combining the CDR3 with reference TRBV2 and TRBJ2-7 gives the whole variable domain EPEVTQTPSHQVTQMGQEVILRCVPISNHLYFYWYRQILGQKVEFLVSFYNNEISEKSEIFDDQFSVERPDGSNFTLKIRSTKLEDSAMYFCASSAVGRQGSYEQYFGPGTRLTVT.

This clone occurred once. The chain has TRBV4-3 and TRBJ1-5; maybe TRBD1 (5 bases). Trimming left V 0 bases short and J 1 base short, with 10 bases between. The CDR3 has 16 amino acids. The germline CDR1 and CDR2 sequences are LGHNA and YSLEER. CDR3 bases: TGCGCCAGCAGCCAAGATCGGGGGGAGAGCAATCAGCCCCAGCATTTT. This encodes CASSQDRGESNQPQHF.